The 9 T cell receptor beta chains reported below all come from one sample, sequenced in a study of blood T cell repertoires in COVID-19. Clones were read by immunoSEQ multiplex PCR, and TCRdb kept only the in-frame ones, dropping some. This table holds approximately 26,000 clones, around nine tenths found once. Source material: peripheral blood. Every receptor here comes from a human donor in a cohort sampled during active COVID-19.

This clone was picked up one time. V usage is TRBV6-1 and J usage is TRBJ2-3, with TRBD1 identical over 7 bases. This CDR3 comprises 15 residues. V trimming: 0 bases; J trimming: 2 bases; junction bases outside the gene matches: 2. Germline CDR1 is MNHNS and CDR2 is SASEGT. The CDR3 is CASSEAGQFTDTQYF. The DNA of the CDR3 is TGTGCCAGCAGTGAAGCGGGACAGTTCACAGATACGCAGTATTTT.

This clone was observed a single time. The chain recombines TRBV7-9 with TRBJ1-2, with D uncertain. CDR3 size: 16 residues. Trimming pared 4 bases from V and 3 bases from J, leaving 18 bases between. Germline-derived CDR1 and CDR2 are SEHNR and FQNEAQ (reference sequence). The DNA for the CDR3 is TGTGCCAGCAGCTGGATTTTAGGCACAGCTGACTATGGCTACACCTTC. As protein: CASSWILGTADYGYTF.

There are a few counts of this clone. The chain uses TRBV5-1 and TRBJ1-5; D gene uncertain. Between the trimmed V and J ends, which lost 1 base and 2 bases, there was a span of 13 bases. The germline V gene encodes CDR1 SGHRS and CDR2 YFSETQ. CDR3 length equals 16 residues. The CDR3 DNA reads as TGCGCCAGCAGCTTGAATGGGGAGATAGGCAATCAGCCCCAGCATTTT. Amino acids: CASSLNGEIGNQPQHF.

The gene calls are TRBV25-1 and TRBJ2-5; the D gene is possibly TRBD2 (6 bases). Trimming removed 1 base at V and 3 bases at J, with 12 bases between. CDR1 and CDR2 from the germline V gene are MGHDK and SYGVNS. The CDR3 has 15 residues. The CDR3 DNA is TGTGCCAGCAGTGAATTCATAGGGGAGGAAGAGACCCAGTACTTC. It yields the protein CASSEFIGEEETQYF.

The chain recombines TRBV28 with TRBJ2-1; 7 bases map to TRBD1. The CDR3 consists of 12 residues. CDR1 is MDHEN and CDR2 is SYDVKM in the germline V gene. V gave up 7 bases and J gave up 6 bases; unmatched junction bases: 3. The CDR3 DNA reads TGTGCCAGCATATCAGGGGGCAATGAGCAGTTCTTC. As protein: CASISGGNEQFF.

In DNA form, the CDR3 reads TGTGCCAGCAGCTGGGGAGAGGGGGCGCGTGGCTACACCTTC. The encoded protein is CASSWGEGARGYTF. The chain joins TRBV7-9 to TRBJ1-2; 7 positions match TRBD1. The length of the CDR3 is 14 residues. V was clipped by 4 bases and J by 7 bases; unmatched bases: 9. Germline-derived CDR1 and CDR2 are SEHNR and FQNEAQ (reference sequence).

The rearrangement links TRBV6-5 to TRBJ1-2, with D hard to call. Looked up from germline, CDR1 is MNHEY and CDR2 is SVGAGI. The CDR3 runs to 15 residues. V was cut by 5 bases and J by 5 bases, with 18 bases left in between. In DNA form, the CDR3 reads TGTGCCAGCAGTCCCCGAGGAGATCGGGGATATGGCTACACCTTC. This translates into CASSPRGDRGYGYTF.

CDR3 region: CASSKEREGKTQYF. The CDR3 coding sequence is TGTGCCAGCAGCAAGGAGAGGGAGGGGAAGACCCAGTACTTC. The chain employs TRBV21-1 and TRBJ2-5; the listed D gene, TRBD2, was not tested against the DNA. TRBV21-1 is listed as a pseudogene. The CDR3 has 14 residues.

The V call is TRBV30, the J call TRBJ2-3, with 8 bases that match TRBD1. CDR1 and CDR2 from the germline V gene are GTSNPN and SVGIG (reference sequence). CDR3 length: 12 residues. The V gene end was trimmed by 5 bases and the J gene end by 6 bases; junction bases not matched to a gene: 4. Here the CDR3 DNA reads TGTGCCTGGGCAGGGGGCATGGATACGCAGTATTTT. Its protein product is CAWAGGMDTQYF.